The T cell receptor (beta chain) under discussion was sequenced for a study of T cells in Graves' hyperthyroidism and ophthalmopathy (dated by TCRdb to between 2018 and 2020). Looking at the study overall: Peripheral blood was sampled at the time of initial diagnosis, prior to any treatment. The 90 or so discovery patients were randomly split 7:3 into training and test sets. The study also compared thyroid tissue and blood T-cell repertoires from a handful of Graves' hyperthyroidism patients. TCR Vbeta CDR3 sequencing of around 130 peripheral blood samples (under 45 ophthalmopathy, 75 hyperthyroidism and approximately 17 progressor patients) is reported in the paper. To identify TCR V-J signatures that set the groups apart, the researchers used a discovery cohort of about a hundred patients, made up of 43 with Graves' ophthalmopathy and about 60 with stable Graves' hyperthyroidism. After blood sampling, hyperthyroidism patients were treated with methimazole at a starting dose of 30 mg daily, and ophthalmopathy patients were treated with high-dose intravenous methylprednisolone. An independent validation cohort of around 20 hyperthyroidism patients and about 15 patients who later progressed to ophthalmopathy tested prospective prediction of ophthalmopathy.

Trimming takes 5 bases off V and 6 bases off J; junction bases not matched to a gene: 4. The CDR3 runs 12 residues from the cysteine to the phenylalanine. Solely the CDR3 DNA is kept, with 36 bases framed from the first base. CDR1 and CDR2, looked up from the germline V gene, are MNHNS and SASEGT. Amplification of TCR beta CDR3 regions was carried out from RNA transcripts. For the first round of RT-PCR on the TCR CDR3, the HTBI primer set was used together with the Qiagen OneStep RT-PCR kit. Libraries were constructed in a second round of multiplex PCR, after which size selection and purification were performed. The libraries were sequenced on an Illumina HiSeq2000 using paired-end 100 bp reads. Per the original workflow: Raw data were processed with SOAPnuke, discarding reads with adapters, uncalled bases, mean Phred below 15, or no exact constant-primer or identifier match. COPE v1.2.5 was used to merge high-quality paired reads, and clonotypes were defined as unique nucleotide sequences. MiTCR v1.1 was used to align the clonotypes against IMGT TRBV, TRBD and TRBJ reference segments. Analysis was restricted to V-J combinations with a frequency above 0.0001, which covered over 98% of repertoires. The TCS score was defined as the ratio of F50 (clonal expansion) to E x V (chaos), calculated using BLOSUM62-based TCRdist between CDR3 peptides within each V-J. Welch's t-statistics and random forest reduced around 520 V-J features to roughly 13, which were used in a naive Bayes classifier (R e1071). Starting from the raw public reads, TCRdb applied fastp trimming at Q25, assembled clones with MiXCR and retained in-frame beta chains. Every distinct CDR3 protein forms one entry, paired with its most common genes and DNA. TCRdb's processing, not the authors', yielded these V and J calls. This sample comprises about 290,000 distinct CDR3 sequences, about an eighth of them detected only once. Jointly, the top ten make up approximately 8.6% of the sample.

As regards this clonotype: No antigen is known for it. Nothing much larger sits one base from this clone, and base qualities are not available.

What the work shows at the level of the full study, not this receptor alone: During validation, the model predicted progression to ophthalmopathy a median of about 6.5 months ahead of onset, with more than 60% sensitivity and 72% to 80% specificity. Most expanded thyroid clonotypes (frequency above 0.001) were also found in blood, which suggests that blood repertoires may mirror thyroid immune responses. A model built on a 13 V-J signature distinguished ophthalmopathy from stable hyperthyroidism, reaching roughly 88% sensitivity and 81% to 83% specificity in cross-validation and 80%/75% in testing. Sample size was not statistically predetermined, and investigators were not blinded to group allocation.

The hyperthyroidism patients were between 18 and 65 years old and newly diagnosed, with a disease duration of less than 2 months. Exclusion was applied to patients with uncontrolled infections, other autoimmune diseases, pregnancy or lactation. Diagnoses relied on clinical symptoms, serum thyroxine and TRAb, thyroid ultrasound and orbital computed tomography. Blood from progressor patients was drawn when they were first diagnosed with hyperthyroidism, before any ophthalmopathy symptoms appeared. PBMCs were separated from under 11 ml of fresh peripheral blood using Ficoll-Paque density gradient centrifugation. Progressor patients were first diagnosed with Graves' hyperthyroidism and then developed ophthalmopathy during follow-up. Total RNA was extracted using Trizol reagent, and RNA quality was assessed on an Agilent 2100 Bioanalyzer.

The sample was blood. Recombination linked TRBV6-1 to TRBJ2-7; 7 bases in between match TRBD1. This TCR was sampled from a young woman with Graves' hyperthyroidism that later progressed to Graves' ophthalmopathy. The DNA sequence is given as TGTGCCAGCAGTACAGGGGCCGCCGAGCAGTACTTC. This yields the protein CASSTGAAEQYF.